This entry is about one T cell receptor beta chain. In the original workflow: Reference gene primer amplification yielded estimated nucleated cell counts. Clones were sequenced by immunoSEQ multiplex PCR, and TCRdb holds only the in-frame ones, with some missing. Clone size and the V and J calls come from that table; the DNA yielded D and trimming. The profile shows under 250,000 clones, around 89% of them singletons. V was clipped by 1 base and J by 5 bases; unmatched bases: 10. Germline CDR1 and CDR2: SGHRS and YFSETQ. The CDR3 runs to 17 residues. The sample is drawn from a study of blood T cell repertoires in COVID-19.

The chain couples TRBV5-1 to TRBJ2-1, with 9 nucleotides matching TRBD2. Sequencing was carried out using peripheral blood. The TCR originated in a man aged 30 to 39 with COVID-19, enrolled during active disease. CDR3 coding DNA: TGCGCCAGCAGCTTGCTATCTAGCGGGATTACCCACAATGAGCAGTTCTTC. Its translation: CASSLLSSGITHNEQFF.